This TCR beta chain comes out of a study of beta chain features in type 1 diabetes. About the study: Investigators examined under 140 million sorted cells across all samples. Study conclusions and caveats: cDNA-based reads could over-represent cells with high TCR expression. A closer apparent resemblance between naive, central memory and Treg TCRB repertoires was seen in patients than in healthy donors.

This CDR3 contains 12 residues. CDR1 and CDR2 from the germline V gene are MNHEY and SVGAGI. The V end was cut by 7 bases, the J end by 7 bases, with 14 bases between. This clone turned up a few times. The antigen is undetermined. Expressed TCRB transcripts were sequenced because the entire RNA isolate underwent reverse transcription. TCRdb keeps only in-frame clones here, not all; method: immunoSEQ multiplex PCR. The sample has 300,000 to 350,000 clones, roughly 8% seen once. The receptor comes from a woman between 18 and 29 years old in good health. Sequencing was done on a sample of central memory CD4+ T cells from blood. The chain combines TRBV6-5 with TRBJ2-7; D may be TRBD2 (6 bases). The CDR3 DNA sequence: TGTGCCAGCACCCCGTCGCGGGGAGAGCAGTACTTC. Translation gives CASTPSRGEQYF.